Listed below are T cell receptor beta chains from one sample, sequenced in a study of OX40 agonist ivuxolimab in advanced cancers. Method: immunoSEQ multiplex PCR; TCRdb's copy keeps in-frame clones and lacks some. The sample contains tens of thousands of clones, roughly 88% of which appear only once. The specimen was CD4+ or CD8+ T cells sorted from blood, collected in a trial of the OX40 agonist ivuxolimab. The receptor set was obtained from an adult with an advanced solid tumor such as melanoma, head and neck, liver or kidney cancer. The CDR3 runs from the conserved cysteine through the conserved F or W. Fields, in order: V gene, J gene, D gene, clone size, CDR3 DNA, CDR3 protein. A D gene is named only where the DNA matches it firmly. Clone size appears in some rows only: once, few, many, or a class for an expanded clone.

TRBV5-1	TRBJ1-6	.	.	TGCGCCAGCAGCTTGGACTATCCGGGGGTAAATTCACCCCTCCACTTT	CASSLDYPGVNSPLHF
TRBV7-6	TRBJ1-1	.	.	TGTGCCAGCAGCTTAGAGGGGATGAACACTGAAGCTTTCTTT	CASSLEGMNTEAFF
TRBV2	TRBJ2-5	TRBD2	.	TGTGCCAGCAGAGGACTAGCGGCACAAGAGACCCAGTACTTC	CASRGLAAQETQYF
TRBV11-2	TRBJ2-7	TRBD1	.	TGTGCCAGCAGCTTAGAAGACAGGGGCCACTCCTACGAGCAGTACTTC	CASSLEDRGHSYEQYF
TRBV5-1	TRBJ2-1	TRBD2	.	TGCGCCAGCAGTGCGGGGGGCTCCTACAATGAGCAGTTCTTC	CASSAGGSYNEQFF
TRBV30	TRBJ2-7	.	.	TGTGCCTGGAACGAAGTAAACGAGCAGTACTTC	CAWNEVNEQYF
TRBV5-4	TRBJ2-3	TRBD2	.	TGTGCCAGCAGCCCGGGAGGGTCCCGGGGCACAGATACGCAGTATTTT	CASSPGGSRGTDTQYF
TRBV7-8	TRBJ2-5	.	.	TGTGCCAGCAGCTTGGGGGGAGAGGCTGAGACCCAGTACTTC	CASSLGGEAETQYF
TRBV30	TRBJ2-1	TRBD2	.	TGTGCCTGGACACTAGCGGGAGAAGGTACTGAGCAGTTCTTC	CAWTLAGEGTEQFF
TRBV23-1	TRBJ2-2	TRBD2	.	TGCGCCAGCAGTCAATTCGACCCCTACCTAGCGGGAGTCATCGGGGAGCTGTTTTTT	CASSQFDPYLAGVIGELFF
TRBV2	TRBJ2-1	.	.	TGTGCCAGCAACGCGGGACGCCACAATGAGCAGTTCTTC	CASNAGRHNEQFF
TRBV28	TRBJ2-7	TRBD1	.	TGTGCCAGCAGTTCTCAAGGGACAGGGGGGACCTACGAGCAGTACTTC	CASSSQGTGGTYEQYF
TRBV28	TRBJ2-5	TRBD2	.	TGTGCCAGCAGTCTTAGCGGGACTCTCCAAGAGACCCAGTACTTC	CASSLSGTLQETQYF
TRBV6-6	TRBJ2-2	TRBD1	.	TGTGCCAGCAGTTACCCCGGGACAGGGGGCACCGGGGAGCTGTTTTTT	CASSYPGTGGTGELFF
TRBV5-4	TRBJ1-2	.	.	TGTGCCAGCAGCTTGGACAGGGCCCCGGGAACCTTC	CASSLDRAPGTF
TRBV28	TRBJ1-2	TRBD1	.	TGTGCCACCAGGGAACAGGGGGAGGTCTATGGCTACACCTTC	CATREQGEVYGYTF
TRBV6-5	TRBJ1-2	TRBD1	.	TGTGCCAGCGGTCCCCGGACAGGGCGCTATGGCTACACCTTC	CASGPRTGRYGYTF
TRBV27	TRBJ1-1	.	few	TGTGCCAGCAGCTTACAGACTGCGAACACTGAAGCTTTCTTT	CASSLQTANTEAFF
TRBV18	TRBJ1-1	.	.	TGTGCCAGCTCACCACAGGGTCGGACTGAAGCTTTCTTT	CASSPQGRTEAFF
TRBV5-8	TRBJ2-1	TRBD2	.	TGTGCCAGCAGCCGATTCTCCGGGACTAGCGGGGGGTACTCCTACAATGAGCAGTTCTTC	CASSRFSGTSGGYSYNEQFF
TRBV2	TRBJ2-3	TRBD2	.	TGTGCCAGCAGTGAGGCGGGGGGCCCCACAGATACGCAGTATTTT	CASSEAGGPTDTQYF
TRBV18	TRBJ1-4	.	few	TGTGCCAGCTCACCATTGGGAATGCTAAATGAAAAACTGTTTTTT	CASSPLGMLNEKLFF
TRBV6-5	TRBJ2-1	TRBD2	.	TGTGCCAGCGCCCCTAGCGGTTCCTACAATGAGCAGTTCTTC	CASAPSGSYNEQFF
TRBV7-2	TRBJ2-5	.	.	TGTGCCAGCAGCTTGGTCTCCGGGGAGACCCAGTACTTC	CASSLVSGETQYF
TRBV14	TRBJ2-3	.	.	TGTGCCAGCAGCCCTGGGCCAGGCAGCACAGATACGCAGTATTTT	CASSPGPGSTDTQYF
TRBV5-6	TRBJ2-6	TRBD1	.	TGTGCCAGCAGCTCACGACAGGGGATTACCTCTGGGGCCAACGTCCTGACTTTC	CASSSRQGITSGANVLTF
TRBV4-1	TRBJ1-6	TRBD1	.	TGCGCCAGCAGCCATCCGGGACAGGGTGCGCGAGGATCACCCCTCCACTTT	CASSHPGQGARGSPLHF
TRBV6-4	TRBJ1-5	.	.	TGTGCCACCCGGACAGAAGCTTATAGCAATCAGCCCCAGCATTTT	CATRTEAYSNQPQHF
TRBV11-3	TRBJ2-3	.	.	TGTGCCAGCAGCTTAGATGGAGATACGCAGTATTTT	CASSLDGDTQYF
TRBV28	TRBJ2-2	TRBD1	.	TGTGCCAGCAGCCCAGGGACAGGGGGCAGGACCGGGGAGCTGTTTTTT	CASSPGTGGRTGELFF
TRBV6-5	TRBJ2-2	.	.	TGTGCCAGCGTTCCGACCACGAACACCGGGGAGCTGTTTTTT	CASVPTTNTGELFF
TRBV25-1	TRBJ1-2	.	.	TGTGCCAGCAGTGATATACTTACTGGTGGCTACACCTTC	CASSDILTGGYTF
TRBV6-5	TRBJ1-1	.	.	TGTGCCAGCAGTGAACGGGAGACTGAAGCTTTCTTT	CASSERETEAFF
TRBV6-5	TRBJ1-6	TRBD1	.	TGTGCCAGCAGTTGGACAGGTCCTTCACCCCTCCACTTT	CASSWTGPSPLHF
TRBV28	TRBJ1-1	.	.	TGTGCCAGCAGTCCGAGAACAGGGAGCGCTGAAGCTTTCTTT	CASSPRTGSAEAFF
TRBV27	TRBJ2-1	TRBD1	.	TGTGCCAGCAGTTTAGGTTGGGACAGCTACAATGAGCAGTTCTTC	CASSLGWDSYNEQFF
TRBV28	TRBJ2-5	.	.	TGTGCCAGCAACCTATCGGGGGCGGGGACCCAGTACTTC	CASNLSGAGTQYF
TRBV11-2	TRBJ1-1	.	.	TGTGCCAGCAGCTTGGAAGGGTTTCGGACTGAAGCTTTCTTT	CASSLEGFRTEAFF
TRBV28	TRBJ2-2	.	.	TGTGCCAGCAGTTCACTCCCGGGAGACTCGAACACCGGGGAGCTGTTTTTT	CASSSLPGDSNTGELFF
TRBV7-9	TRBJ2-7	.	.	TGTGCCAGCAGCCAGAGATACTTC	CASSQRYF
TRBV10-2	TRBJ1-1	.	once	TGCGCCAGCAGTGAGTCGAGGTTGAACACTGAAGCTTTCTTT	CASSESRLNTEAFF
TRBV18	TRBJ2-1	TRBD1	once	TGTGCCAGCTCCCCATTGTCCGGACAGGGGTTAATCTTC	CASSPLSGQGLIF
TRBV11-2	TRBJ1-5	.	.	TGTGCCAGCAGCTTAGATCGGTACGATCAGCCCCAGCATTTT	CASSLDRYDQPQHF
TRBV6-6	TRBJ1-6	.	.	TGTGCCACCGTTTTGAGTAACTCCTATAATTCACCCCTCCACTTT	CATVLSNSYNSPLHF